Included here is one T cell receptor (beta chain) sequence, with context. Its antigen is not known. Sequencing was performed with immunoSEQ multiplex PCR; in TCRdb, only in-frame clones are kept and a portion is missing. The sample lists about 51,000 clones; 88% were seen once. The data stem from a study of OX40 agonist ivuxolimab in advanced cancers. Overall study context: Each patient was given ivuxolimab into a vein every 2 weeks, at 0.01 to 10 mg/kg. Study-level points and caveats: In general, CD8+ T cells held more expanded clones than CD4+ did, on average. Clonal expansion from baseline to week 6 occurred in both CD4+ and CD8+ T cells.

The length of the CDR3 is 12 residues. Trimming shortened V by 2 bases and J by 7 bases, and 8 bases separated the two germline ends. The germline V gene encodes CDR1 MNHNS and CDR2 SASEGT. The sample in question was CD4+ or CD8+ T cells sorted from blood, obtained in a trial of the OX40 agonist ivuxolimab. The chain links TRBV6-1 to TRBJ1-1, with a possible D match to TRBD1 (5 bases). This clonotype was obtained from an adult with an advanced solid tumor such as melanoma, head and neck, liver or kidney cancer. The CDR3 nucleotides read TGTGCCAGCAGTGAAAGTGGGGGTGAAGCTTTCTTT. This translates into CASSESGGEAFF.